This T cell receptor (beta chain) was observed in a study of blood T cells in healthy people across ages. V shed 5 bases and J shed 5 bases, with 15 bases lying between them. The germline V gene encodes CDR1 KGHDR and CDR2 SFDVKD. The CDR3 runs 15 residues. A sample-barcoded 5' primer and a J-beta primer mix were used in a second PCR of about 7 to 11 cycles. A tag from a template-switch adaptor with 12 random nucleotides marked each cDNA molecule. TCRdb reanalysed the 5' RACE reads using MiXCR and keeps one entry per CDR3 protein. The table has roughly 1 million distinct CDR3 sequences, roughly a quarter seen once. Total RNA was extracted at no less than 6 micrograms per sample. These data were also filed under a second study, of T cells of mothers and their children.

V is TRBV24-1 and J is TRBJ2-1; either TRBD1 or TRBD2 may fit D (5 bases each). The sequencing sample was made of blood. The receptor was isolated from a girl aged 2 to 10 in good health. The CDR3 region is CATSARDRGDNEQFF. CDR3 sequence (DNA): TGTGCCACCAGTGCTAGGGACCGGGGCGACAATGAGCAGTTCTTC.